This is a list of T cell receptor beta chains from one sample in a study of beta chain features in type 1 diabetes. Sequencing was performed with immunoSEQ multiplex PCR; in TCRdb, only in-frame clones are kept and a portion is missing. The profile covers roughly 160,000 clones, with under 9.5% appearing a single time and 0.5% taken by the ten largest. Sequencing was carried out using central memory CD4+ T cells from blood. These receptor sequences come from a man in his late teens or twenties with type 1 diabetes. Both conserved end residues are part of each CDR3. The D gene is left open where the match is weak. Size is omitted from some rows. Given values are once, few, many or a class for expanded clones.

d_gene,abundance,v_gene,j_gene,CDR3aa,CDR3nt
.,.,TRBV18,TRBJ2-7,CASSPRSDEQYF,TGTGCCAGCTCACCACGCAGTGACGAGCAGTACTTC
.,.,TRBV11-2,TRBJ1-6,CASSVTGYNSPLHF,TGTGCCAGCAGCGTGACAGGCTATAATTCACCCCTCCACTTT
.,.,TRBV30,TRBJ1-3,CAWSTGSGNTIYF,TGTGCCTGGAGTACAGGGTCTGGAAACACCATATATTTT
TRBD1,.,TRBV29-1,TRBJ2-2,CSVGDRGRIGELFF,TGCAGCGTTGGAGACAGGGGGCGTATAGGGGAGCTGTTTTTT
.,few,TRBV30,TRBJ1-1,CAWSVKGLMNTEAFF,TGTGCCTGGAGTGTCAAAGGACTCATGAACACTGAAGCTTTCTTT
TRBD2,.,TRBV30,TRBJ2-2,CAWGLVPGELFF,TGTGCCTGGGGACTAGTCCCGGGGGAGCTGTTTTTT
TRBD2,.,TRBV5-4,TRBJ2-7,CASSPSGRIHEQYF,TGTGCCAGCAGCCCTAGCGGGAGGATCCACGAGCAGTACTTC
.,.,TRBV6-6,TRBJ2-3,CASSLPSGDTQYF,TGTGCCAGCAGTCTCCCGTCGGGAGATACGCAGTATTTT
TRBD1,.,TRBV30,TRBJ2-3,CAWTKKGAGTDTQYF,TGTGCCTGGACCAAAAAGGGGGCAGGCACAGATACGCAGTATTTT
.,.,TRBV7-2,TRBJ1-4,CASAPGVAEKLFF,TGTGCCAGCGCCCCCGGGGTCGCCGAAAAACTGTTTTTT
TRBD1,.,TRBV11-2,TRBJ2-5,CASSPGMGQAFQYF,TGTGCCAGCAGCCCTGGTATGGGACAGGCCTTCCAGTACTTC
.,many,TRBV7-9,TRBJ2-2,CASSRQLPNTGELFF,TGTGCCAGCAGCCGACAGCTACCGAACACCGGGGAGCTGTTTTTT
TRBD1,.,TRBV19,TRBJ2-4,CASSEQGAVNIQYF,TGTGCCAGTAGTGAACAGGGGGCCGTAAACATTCAGTACTTC
TRBD1,.,TRBV7-9,TRBJ1-2,CASSYGQGATGYTF,TGTGCCAGCAGCTACGGACAGGGGGCAACTGGCTACACCTTC
.,.,TRBV19,TRBJ1-5,CASSIVRVLEQPQHF,TGTGCCAGTAGTATAGTCCGAGTACTCGAGCAGCCCCAGCATTTT
.,.,TRBV5-1,TRBJ2-7,CASSLDRRPYEQYF,TGCGCCAGCAGCTTGGACCGGCGGCCGTACGAGCAGTACTTC
TRBD2,few,TRBV5-4,TRBJ2-5,CASSPIGTSGETQYF,TGTGCCAGCAGCCCAATCGGGACTAGCGGTGAGACCCAGTACTTC
TRBD1,.,TRBV25-1,TRBJ2-2,CASRTGTGRTGELFF,TGTGCCAGCAGAACCGGGACAGGGAGAACCGGGGAGCTGTTTTTT
.,few,TRBV30,TRBJ1-2,CAWSARTGNYGYTF,TGTGCCTGGAGTGCACGTACAGGGAACTATGGCTACACCTTC
.,.,TRBV7-2,TRBJ1-5,CASSFRTTGNQPQHF,TGTGCCAGCAGCTTTAGGACCACGGGGAATCAGCCCCAGCATTTT
TRBD1,.,TRBV7-9,TRBJ1-2,CASSVGQGDKDYTF,TGTGCCAGCTCGGTGGGACAGGGTGATAAAGACTACACCTTC
TRBD2,.,TRBV4-3,TRBJ2-3,CASSPRTSGGTLRTDTQYF,TGCGCCAGCAGCCCCAGGACTAGCGGGGGTACCCTACGCACAGATACGCAGTATTTT
.,few,TRBV7-9,TRBJ1-6,CASRQTGSNSPLHF,TGTGCCAGCAGACAAACAGGGAGCAATTCACCCCTCCACTTT
TRBD2,few,TRBV5-1,TRBJ2-3,CASSPGTSAYTDTQYF,TGCGCCAGCAGCCCCGGGACTAGCGCGTACACAGATACGCAGTATTTT
.,.,TRBV30,TRBJ1-4,CAFGLGRDGRWNEKLFF,TGTGCCTTTGGTCTGGGGCGGGATGGCAGGTGGAATGAAAAACTGTTTTTT
.,.,TRBV5-1,TRBJ2-2,CASSGQGYTGELFF,TGCGCCAGCAGCGGGCAGGGGTACACCGGGGAGCTGTTTTTT
TRBD1,many,TRBV7-8,TRBJ1-3,CASSKGTGPNSGNTIYF,TGTGCCAGCAGCAAAGGGACAGGGCCGAACTCTGGAAACACCATATATTTT
.,many,TRBV5-4,TRBJ2-1,CASSYSLNEQFF,TGTGCCAGCAGCTATAGCCTGAATGAGCAGTTCTTC
TRBD1,.,TRBV7-2,TRBJ1-5,CASSSQGNSNQPQHF,TGTGCCAGCAGCTCACAGGGGAATAGCAATCAGCCCCAGCATTTT
.,few,TRBV19,TRBJ2-7,CATSRGTASYEQYF,TGTGCCACCTCACGCGGGACAGCCTCCTACGAGCAGTACTTC
.,.,TRBV18,TRBJ1-2,CASSRPGQRYGYTF,TGTGCCAGCTCACGACCGGGACAACGCTATGGCTACACCTTC
.,.,TRBV18,TRBJ2-7,CASSPQTYEQYF,TGTGCCAGCTCACCCCAGACCTACGAGCAGTACTTC
.,few,TRBV5-1,TRBJ1-5,CASSLAGSSNQPQHF,TGCGCCAGCAGCTTGGCGGGTAGTAGCAATCAGCCCCAGCATTTT
TRBD2,.,TRBV7-2,TRBJ2-5,CASSSGVAAGGLGTQYF,TGTGCCAGCAGCTCCGGGGTCGCAGCGGGGGGGCTTGGGACCCAGTACTTC
.,few,TRBV4-2,TRBJ2-3,CASSPFADTDTQYF,TGTGCCAGCAGCCCCTTTGCGGACACAGATACGCAGTATTTT
TRBD2,few,TRBV5-1,TRBJ2-7,CASSAGTSALEQYF,TGCGCCAGCAGTGCCGGGACTAGTGCTCTCGAGCAGTACTTC
.,.,TRBV6-1,TRBJ1-5,CASRGDRQPQHF,TGTGCCAGCAGAGGGGATAGACAGCCCCAGCATTTT
.,.,TRBV28,TRBJ1-3,CASSSGTISSGNTIYF,TGTGCCAGCAGTAGCGGGACAATAAGCTCTGGAAACACCATATATTTT
TRBD1,.,TRBV5-1,TRBJ1-4,CASREQGSEKLFF,TGCGCCAGCAGGGAACAGGGGTCTGAAAAACTGTTTTTT
.,few,TRBV18,TRBJ2-7,CASSPPGQHYEQYF,TGTGCCAGCTCACCCCCAGGGCAACACTACGAGCAGTACTTC
TRBD2,few,TRBV5-6,TRBJ2-7,CASSSLAASYEQYF,TGTGCCAGCAGCTCGCTAGCGGCCTCCTACGAGCAGTACTTC
TRBD2,few,TRBV7-2,TRBJ2-7,CASSFPGLAGQRSSYEQYF,TGTGCCAGCAGCTTTCCGGGACTAGCGGGACAAAGAAGCTCCTACGAGCAGTACTTC
.,.,TRBV27,TRBJ2-5,CASRLKRTETQYF,TGTGCCAGCAGACTGAAGAGAACGGAGACCCAGTACTTC
.,.,TRBV5-5,TRBJ2-5,CASSLGPASRETQYF,TGTGCCAGCAGCTTGGGTCCGGCTAGCAGGGAGACCCAGTACTTC
.,few,TRBV7-9,TRBJ2-7,CASSRTGLTAYEQYF,TGTGCCAGCAGCCGAACCGGACTTACAGCCTACGAGCAGTACTTC
.,.,TRBV19,TRBJ1-1,CASTTSFGELNTEAFF,TGTGCCAGTACTACCTCGTTTGGGGAGCTCAACACTGAAGCTTTCTTT
.,.,TRBV4-1,TRBJ1-2,CASAKTVQGGYTF,TGCGCCAGCGCTAAGACTGTGCAGGGTGGCTACACCTTC
TRBD1,.,TRBV7-2,TRBJ1-2,CASSSGGAGGYTF,TGTGCCAGCAGCTCAGGGGGCGCGGGTGGCTACACCTTC
TRBD2,few,TRBV7-9,TRBJ2-3,CASSWTSGIADTQYF,TGTGCCAGCAGCTGGACTAGCGGGATTGCAGATACGCAGTATTTT
TRBD2,.,TRBV11-2,TRBJ2-5,CASTRTSGRGRETQYF,TGTGCCAGCACACGGACTAGCGGGAGGGGTCGGGAGACCCAGTACTTC
TRBD2,few,TRBV2,TRBJ2-3,CASRKRTSSGADTQYF,TGTGCCAGCAGAAAAAGGACTAGTAGCGGGGCAGATACGCAGTATTTT
.,few,TRBV7-2,TRBJ2-3,CASSVSAPLTDTQYF,TGTGCCAGCAGCGTTAGCGCGCCCCTCACAGATACGCAGTATTTT
.,.,TRBV5-6,TRBJ2-2,CASSFGQDNGELFF,TGTGCCAGCAGCTTCGGGCAGGACAACGGGGAGCTGTTTTTT
.,few,TRBV28,TRBJ2-4,CASSSLGDIQYF,TGTGCCAGCAGTTCCCTGGGAGACATTCAGTACTTC
.,few,TRBV5-1,TRBJ2-1,CASSLAVDKTNEQFF,TGCGCCAGCAGCTTGGCCGTGGACAAAACCAATGAGCAGTTCTTC